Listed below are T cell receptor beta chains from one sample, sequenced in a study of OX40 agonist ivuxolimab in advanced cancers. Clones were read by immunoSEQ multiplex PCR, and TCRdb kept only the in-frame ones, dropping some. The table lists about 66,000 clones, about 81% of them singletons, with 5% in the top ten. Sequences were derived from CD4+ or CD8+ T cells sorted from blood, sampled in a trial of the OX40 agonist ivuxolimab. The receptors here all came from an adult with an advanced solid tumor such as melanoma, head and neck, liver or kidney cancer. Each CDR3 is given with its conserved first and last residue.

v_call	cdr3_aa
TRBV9	CASSVGGNADTQYF
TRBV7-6	CASSLTASGYNEQFF
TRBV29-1	CSATSGGVNEQFF
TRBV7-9	CASSLGQSYYEQYF
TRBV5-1	CASTPVPGTDTQYF
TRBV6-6	CASSWTSRDLNEQFF
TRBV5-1	CASSLQGSEQYF
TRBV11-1	CASSLQREGHDEQYF
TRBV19	CASGLAEQETQYF
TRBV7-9	CASRLQGGNTEAFF
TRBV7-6	CASSANLAGGTYEQYF
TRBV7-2	CASSQGGGGYYEQYF
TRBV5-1	CASSLGRTNTEAFF
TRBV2	CARQGPRYEQYF
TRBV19	CASRTRDMSTEAFF
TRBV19	CASTDDRVGSGNTIYF
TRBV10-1	CASSEHLAGENIQYF
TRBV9	CASSVVGLAGAADTQYF
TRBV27	CASSLAGAMLITEAFF
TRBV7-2	CASSLARDTQYF
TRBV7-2	CASSPGGFTGELFF
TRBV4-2	CASSAGGVREQYF
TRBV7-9	CASSSGQITDTQYF
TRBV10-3	CAISEETGSYEQYF
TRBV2	CASGPPVAPYEQYF
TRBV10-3	CAISESVAGTDYEQYF
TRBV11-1	CASSRGANTGELFF
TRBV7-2	CASRAPGPSTGELFF
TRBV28	CASRRGQNYGYTF
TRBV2	CASRGTSGTSKETQYF
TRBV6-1	CASSGDPGQGSPQHF
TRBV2	CASWLNTEAFF
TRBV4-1	CASSQEDRVYGYTF
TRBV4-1	CASWAVGTEAFF
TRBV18	CASSMDRGAQGDYGYTF
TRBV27	CASGDLSSGMQTQYF
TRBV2	CASSELNKEQPQHF
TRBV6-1	CASSVTGTGHYGYTF
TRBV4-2	CASSHRLAESTDTQYF
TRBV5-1	CASSPRGLTGERSPLHF
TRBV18	CASSPGAGTNYGYTF
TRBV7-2	CASRAGSHSYEQYF
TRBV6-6	CASIAGNHYGYTF
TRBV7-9	CASSPVEEKLFF
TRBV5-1	CASSSRGGFGEGYTF
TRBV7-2	CASSFGVISNQPQHF
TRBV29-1	CSVDREGADTQYF
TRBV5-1	CASSAGQDTEAFF
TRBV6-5	CASRMGLADIYEQYF
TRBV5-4	CASRREAGDDTQYF
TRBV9	CASSVMSNSPLHF
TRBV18	CATKQGEDQPQHF
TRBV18	CASSAEEGGTEAFF
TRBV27	CASSLFVRPAGELFF
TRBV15	CATAQGRSGGEKLFF